The 22 T cell receptor beta chains below come from one sample, sequenced in a study of shared clonotypes between healthy human individuals (dated by TCRdb to 2020 to 2022). The library was obtained by the immunoSEQ multiplex PCR assay. The source is immuneACCESS, and TCRdb retained only in-frame sequences with V and J called. Part of the clones is not carried over; for the studies checked, unresolved V genes explain less than half of this, and the remainder is unexplained. Present in this sample are 2 million to 2.5 million clones, around 95% of which were seen just once. In total, the top ten clones hold around 0.13% of the sample. The sample comprised naive CD4+ T cells sorted from blood. Read against the paper, the sample's cell subset or site label means: CD45RA+ positively selected. The receptors come from a man in his late teens or twenties in good health.

V is TRBV2 and J is TRBJ2-3; D unresolved. Trimming took off 10 bases at V and 2 bases at J, with 7 bases between the two ends. The CDR3 totals 11 residues. Germline lookup yields CDR1 SNHLY and CDR2 FYNNEI. CDR3 DNA: TGTGCCACCCGATCCACAGATACGCAGTATTTT. Protein product: CATRSTDTQYF.

Comment on this clone: Different DNA sequences within this sample yield the same CDR3. The chain couples TRBV5-6 to TRBJ1-5; D unclear. CDR1 and CDR2 from the germline V gene are SGHDT and YYEEEE. The CDR3 totals 13 residues. Trimming took 0 bases from V and 2 from J, leaving 3 bases between them. In DNA, the CDR3 is TGTGCCAGCAGCTTGGTTGGCAATCAGCCCCAGCATTTT. Encoded protein: CASSLVGNQPQHF.

As concerns this clone: Distinct nucleotide sequences in the sample also encode this CDR3. This chain links TRBV2 with TRBJ1-4, with D maybe TRBD1 (6 bases). Trimming removed 7 bases from V and 8 bases from J, with 14 bases in between. The CDR3 contains 13 residues. Germline CDR1 and CDR2: SNHLY and FYNNEI. CDR3 bases: TGTGCCAGCAACGGGCAGGGGAACGAAAAACTGTTTTTT. It translates to CASNGQGNEKLFF.

V usage is TRBV7-9 and J usage is TRBJ1-4; D is ambiguous. CDR1 SEHNR and CDR2 FQNEAQ come from the germline V gene (reference sequence). The CDR3 length is 17 residues. V was pared by 1 base and J by 0 bases, with 12 bases between. The CDR3 region is CASSLGPGTSTNEKLFF. The CDR3 nucleotides read TGTGCCAGCAGCTTAGGTCCGGGAACCTCAACTAATGAAAAACTGTTTTTT. Based on the CDR3 plus reference TRBV7-9 and TRBJ1-4, the full variable domain is DTGVSQNPRHKITKRGQNVTFRCDPISEHNRLYWYRQTLGQGPEFLTYFQNEAQLEKSRLLSDRFSAERPKGSFSTLEIQRTEQGDSAMYLCASSLGPGTSTNEKLFFGSGTQLSVL.

The chain is built from TRBV7-8 and TRBJ2-4, with unresolved D. Germline lookup yields CDR1 SGHVS and CDR2 FQNEAQ. The CDR3 sequence is 16 residues long. Trimming took off 4 bases at V and 0 bases at J, with 13 bases between the two ends. The CDR3 DNA sequence: TGTGCCAGCAGCTCCCAGCTGGCCCTAGCCAAAAACATTCAGTACTTC. Translating it yields CASSSQLALAKNIQYF.

A note on this clone: The same CDR3 can be traced to other DNA sequences in this sample. The V call is TRBV20-1, the J call TRBJ2-5; no clear D gene. The CDR3 has 10 amino acids. The germline gives CDR1 DFQATT, CDR2 SNEGSKA (reference sequence). V lost 6 bases and J lost 5, with 7 bases in between. The CDR3 loop reads CSASGETQYF. In nucleotides, the CDR3 is TGCAGTGCCTCGGGTGAGACCCAGTACTTC.

The chain is built from TRBV6-6 and TRBJ2-5, with 7 positions matching TRBD1. This CDR3 has 14 residues. Germline values: CDR1 MNHNY, CDR2 SVGAGI (reference sequence). J was trimmed by 4 bases and V by 5 bases; bases with no gene match: 7. The CDR3 DNA reads as TGTGCCAGCAGTGGCCCGGCAGGGGGAGAGACCCAGTACTTC. Translated: CASSGPAGGETQYF.

As regards this clone: The sample holds other DNA sequences that translate to the same CDR3. V usage is TRBV11-2 and J usage is TRBJ2-7; no clear D gene. This CDR3 is built from 12 residues. Germline V gives CDR1 SGHAT, CDR2 FQNNGV. Trimming left V 2 bases short and J 4 bases short, with 6 bases between. This CDR3 is CASSLTGYEQYF. The DNA of the CDR3 is TGTGCCAGCAGCTTAACGGGTTACGAGCAGTACTTC.

Points on this clone: Other nucleotide sequences in the sample specify the same CDR3. The rearrangement joins TRBV9 to TRBJ2-2; D call uncertain. Deletions cut 0 bases from V and 2 bases from J, with 2 bases between. From germline, CDR1 is SGDLS and CDR2 YYNGEE. The CDR3 runs 13 residues. CDR3 DNA: TGTGCCAGCAGCGTAGGAAACACCGGGGAGCTGTTTTTT. This encodes CASSVGNTGELFF.

The genes are TRBV6-1 and TRBJ1-5; tentative D call: TRBD1 (5 bases). V lost 0 bases and J 3 bases, leaving 12 bases between the germline ends. The CDR3 covers 16 residues. Germline V gene sequence: CDR1 MNHNS, CDR2 SASEGT. The DNA for the CDR3 is TGTGCCAGCAGTGAAGCGTATGGGGGACCCAATCAGCCCCAGCATTTT. Residues: CASSEAYGGPNQPQHF.

The chain couples TRBV5-1 to TRBJ2-7, with D tentatively TRBD1 or TRBD2 (5 bases each). V lost 4 bases, J lost 0 bases, and 14 bases lay in between. The CDR3 extends over 15 amino acids. Germline V gene sequence: CDR1 SGHRS, CDR2 YFSETQ. The CDR3 bases are TGCGCCAGCAGCGCCGGGACGGTTAGCTCCTACGAGCAGTACTTC. Translated, it gives CASSAGTVSSYEQYF.

This chain connects TRBV6-5 to TRBJ1-3; 7 bases agree with TRBD1. The ends lost 6 bases at V and 5 bases at J; junction bases unmatched: 4. CDR3 length: 13 residues. Germline V gene sequence: CDR1 MNHEY, CDR2 SVGAGI. CDR3 DNA: TGTGCCAGCAGGACGACAGGGAGAAACACCATATATTTT. Its protein is CASRTTGRNTIYF.

The V and J genes are TRBV5-1 and TRBJ1-6; a weak D match, TRBD1 (5 bases). CDR3 size: 14 residues. Per germline, CDR1 SGHRS and CDR2 YFSETQ. V lost 2 bases and J lost 9, with 12 bases in between. Here the CDR3 DNA reads TGCGCCAGCAGCTTCGACAGCCCCTTTTCACCCCTCCACTTT. Protein product: CASSFDSPFSPLHF.

In its sample, this clone was seen a few times. In DNA, the CDR3 is TGTGCCAGTATCAGGACAGGGCGAAACACTGAAGCTTTCTTT. Protein sequence: CASIRTGRNTEAFF. The chain employs TRBV19 and TRBJ1-1; TRBD1 matches 8 bases. The V gene's germline CDR1 is LNHDA and CDR2 SQIVND (reference sequence). The ends lost 7 bases at V and 2 bases at J; junction bases unmatched: 6. The length of the CDR3 is 14 residues.

This clone occurred a few times. This chain connects TRBV7-9 to TRBJ2-2; D call uncertain. CDR1 is SEHNR, CDR2 FQNEAQ, per germline (reference sequence). Deletions cut 1 base from V and 3 bases from J, with 6 bases between. The CDR3 is 14 amino acids. The CDR3 coding sequence is TGTGCCAGCAGCTTAGTTACGGACACCGGGGAGCTGTTTTTT. The encoded protein is CASSLVTDTGELFF.

The chain carries TRBV27 and TRBJ2-7, with D maybe TRBD1 (6 bases). The CDR3 contains 15 residues. Germline V CDR1 and CDR2: MNHEY, SMNVEV (reference sequence). Trimming removed 0 bases at V and 2 bases at J, with 11 bases between. CDR3 bases: TGTGCCAGCAGTTTATCGAACAGGGTGACCTACGAGCAGTACTTC. It codes for CASSLSNRVTYEQYF.

V gene TRBV7-6 combines with J gene TRBJ2-7; D tentatively reads TRBD1 or TRBD2 (5 bases each). The CDR3 length is 15 residues. V was shortened by 5 bases and J by 2 bases, with 16 bases between the two germline ends. The germline V gene has CDR1 SGHVS and CDR2 FNYEAQ. The CDR3 sequence is CASSPLTGRTYEQYF. The CDR3 nucleotides read TGTGCCAGCAGCCCTCTAACGGGACGAACCTACGAGCAGTACTTC.

The J gene is TRBJ2-5, the V gene TRBV6-6, with 11 positions matching TRBD2. Germline CDR1 reads MNHNY; CDR2 reads SVGAGI (reference sequence). With V trimmed by 6 bases and J by 1 base, 7 bases remained unmatched. This CDR3 has 16 amino acids. The CDR3 here is CASRNGLAGGQETQYF. CDR3 sequence (DNA): TGTGCCAGCAGAAACGGGCTAGCGGGAGGCCAAGAGACCCAGTACTTC.

V gene TRBV2 combines with J gene TRBJ2-5; D is possibly TRBD2 (6 bases). The ends were cut back, 4 bases at V and 4 bases at J, with 16 bases in the middle. CDR1 and CDR2 (germline): SNHLY, FYNNEI. The CDR3 runs 15 residues. CDR3 nucleotide sequence: TGTGCCAGCAGTGTGGGACTCGCAGGGCGAGAGACCCAGTACTTC. It codes for CASSVGLAGRETQYF. Drawing the rest from reference TRBV2 and TRBJ2-5, the complete variable domain is EPEVTQTPSHQVTQMGQEVILRCVPISNHLYFYWYRQILGQKVEFLVSFYNNEISEKSEIFDDQFSVERPDGSNFTLKIRSTKLEDSAMYFCASSVGLAGRETQYFGPGTRLLVL.

Concerning this clone itself: Within the sample, other DNA sequences also encode this same CDR3. The genes are TRBV5-1 and TRBJ2-3, with 8 bases identical to TRBD2. Germline-derived CDR1 and CDR2 are SGHRS and YFSETQ. The J segment lost 2 bases and the V segment lost 3 bases, leaving 5 bases of the junction unmatched. The CDR3 spans 15 residues. The CDR3 is CASSSLAGHTDTQYF. The CDR3, as DNA: TGCGCCAGCAGCTCATTAGCGGGGCACACAGATACGCAGTATTTT.

This chain uses TRBV28 with TRBJ1-6, with 8 bases identical to TRBD1. Germline-derived CDR1 and CDR2 are MDHEN and SYDVKM. The junction had 5 bases not matched to a gene; V was cut back by 5 bases and J by 11 bases. The CDR3 is 13 amino acids. CDR3 coding DNA: TGTGCCAGCAGTCAGGGGGCGACACCACCCCTCCACTTT. It yields the protein CASSQGATPPLHF. Together with reference TRBV28 and TRBJ1-6, the CDR3 gives the full variable domain: DVKVTQSSRYLVKRTGEKVFLECVQDMDHENMFWYRQDPGLGLRLIYFSYDVKMKEKGDIPEGYSVSREKKERFSLILESASTNQTSMYLCASSQGATPPLHFGNGTRLTVT.

This sequence joins TRBV2 and TRBJ1-5, with unresolved D. There are 19 residues in the CDR3. Germline V CDR1 and CDR2: SNHLY, FYNNEI. V shed 5 bases and J shed 2 bases, with 25 bases lying between them. The CDR3 DNA is TGTGCCAGCAGTCGAAGCGCGCCCCCCGTTTGGGGAGGCAATCAGCCCCAGCATTTT. Translation gives CASSRSAPPVWGGNQPQHF.